These 5 T cell receptor beta chains share one sample of origin, sequenced in a study of blood T cell repertoires in COVID-19. Using immunoSEQ multiplex PCR, the repertoire was profiled, and TCRdb retains in-frame clones only, with some absent. This sample has 45,000 to 50,000 clones, with roughly four fifths found just once. Material: peripheral blood. The receptors were sampled from a man in his sixties with active COVID-19.

This chain links TRBV7-8 with TRBJ1-1, with D possibly being TRBD1 (5 bases). The CDR3 consists of 14 residues. Trimming left V 5 bases short and J 1 base short, with 11 bases between. Germline-derived CDR1 and CDR2 are SGHVS and FQNEAQ. CDR3 residues: CASSPSRENTEAFF. CDR3 DNA sequence: TGTGCCAGCAGCCCCTCCAGGGAGAACACTGAAGCTTTCTTT.

The rearrangement links TRBV15 to TRBJ1-5, with 8 bases fitting TRBD1. Losses at the gene ends were 5 bases for V and 4 bases for J; bases not matched to a gene: 13. The CDR3 is 17 residues long. CDR1 LNHNV and CDR2 YYDKDF come from the germline V gene (reference sequence). The CDR3 loop reads CATSGSGTGRGNQPQHF. The CDR3 region has the DNA TGTGCCACCAGCGGATCAGGGACAGGACGAGGGAATCAGCCCCAGCATTTT.

V is TRBV7-2 and J is TRBJ2-1; unclear D gene. CDR3 length equals 18 residues. The V end was cut by 1 base, the J end by 0 bases, with 16 bases between. Germline CDR1 SGHTA, CDR2 FQGNSA. CDR3 bases: TGTGCCAGCAGCTTAGATCTAATGGCGGCTAGCTCCTACAATGAGCAGTTCTTC. Translating it yields CASSLDLMAASSYNEQFF.

The V gene is TRBV7-9, the J gene TRBJ1-6, with D maybe TRBD1 (5 bases). The CDR3 contains 16 residues. The V and J ends lost 5 bases and 3 bases respectively, with 14 bases between them. Germline CDR1 reads SEHNR; CDR2 reads FQNEAQ (reference sequence). CDR3 sequence reads: CASSPDRNLYNSPLHF. The CDR3 bases are TGTGCCAGCAGCCCAGACAGAAACCTCTATAATTCACCCCTCCACTTT.

Of note for this clone: At one end the junction does not follow the germline gene, possibly because of a read error. The chain couples TRBV7-2 to TRBJ2-7; D ambiguous. The CDR3 spans 12 residues. CDR1 SGHTA and CDR2 FQGNSA come from the germline V gene. The CDR3 protein is CVSSLYSSEQYF. The DNA for the CDR3 is TGTGTCAGCAGCTTATATAGTTCCGAGCAGTACTTC.